This T cell receptor beta chain was identified in a study of cytomegalovirus exposure and HLA in healthy donors. Study-wide points: When the data were analyzed later, several of the most significant clusters appeared to be linked to common viral pathogens.

PCR employed 60 Vbeta and 13 Jbeta primers. Produced via immunoSEQ multiplex PCR; TCRdb's table is partial and in-frame only. The table records roughly 130,000 clones, about 79% of them present only once. This clone was seen a single time. Its antigen is not known. The junction differs from germline at one of its ends, possibly a read error. CDR3 length: 15 residues. Germline CDR1 and CDR2: SEHNR and FQNEAQ (reference sequence). The genes are TRBV7-9 and TRBJ2-2, with D possibly matching TRBD2 (5 bases). This receptor was obtained from a man between 18 and 29 years old in good health and CMV-seronegative. The specimen was PBMCs. This CDR3 is CSSGSLRSDTGELFF. CDR3 coding DNA: TGTTCCAGCGGATCATTACGGAGCGACACCGGGGAGCTGTTTTTT.